The 26 T cell receptor beta chains below all came from one sample that was sequenced in a study of post-analysis software for immune sequencing data. Study conclusions and caveats: Four to six TRBV segments (TRBV5-6, TRBV5-1 and TRBV20-1 among them) occurred more frequently in patients than in controls.

Their specific antigens are unknown. The library was made from cDNA and included unique molecular identifiers. TCRdb reanalysed the PCR reads using MiXCR and keeps one entry per CDR3 protein. Counted here are hundreds of thousands of distinct CDR3 sequences, around 53% occurring once; the ten biggest clones make up 4.6%. Sequenced: blood. The receptors stem from a girl between 10 and 17 years old with multiple sclerosis.

The chain recombines TRBV19 with TRBJ2-3; 8 positions match TRBD2. The J segment lost 1 base and the V segment lost 7 bases, leaving 10 bases of the junction unmatched. The germline V gene encodes CDR1 LNHDA and CDR2 SQIVND (reference sequence). This CDR3 has 16 amino acids. The CDR3 nucleotides read TGTGCCAGTAAGCCCTCTTGGCGGGGGGGCACAGATACGCAGTATTTT. The encoded protein is CASKPSWRGGTDTQYF.

This chain joins TRBV7-9 and TRBJ2-3; no clear D gene. The CDR3 is 17 residues long. With 7 bases removed from V and 3 bases from J, the gap between germline ends came to 23 bases. Germline assignment: CDR1 SEHNR and CDR2 FQNEAQ (reference sequence). The CDR3 region is CASIVSWHALLTDTQYF. CDR3 bases: TGTGCCAGCATCGTCTCCTGGCATGCGCTTCTTACAGATACGCAGTATTTT.

This sequence joins TRBV18 and TRBJ2-3, with D tentatively TRBD2 (6 bases). The CDR3 length is 16 residues. Deletions cut 1 base from V and 4 bases from J, with 15 bases between. Germline lookup yields CDR1 KGHSH and CDR2 LQKENI. CDR3 coding DNA: TGTGCCAGCTCACCACGGCAGGGAGGTTTTGCAGATACGCAGTATTTT. It yields the protein CASSPRQGGFADTQYF.

The genes are TRBV29-1 and TRBJ2-7; a possible D gene is TRBD2 (6 bases). Per the germline V gene, CDR1 is SQVTM and CDR2 is ANQGSEA. V lost 4 bases to trimming and J lost 5 bases, with 15 bases between them. The CDR3 sequence is 13 residues long. CDR3 loop: CSVGSLAPHEQYF. Here the CDR3 DNA reads TGCAGCGTTGGTTCTCTAGCGCCCCACGAGCAGTACTTC.

CDR3 sequence (DNA): TGCGCCAGCAGCTCCCCGGGACAGGGAATAACAGATACGCAGTATTTT. Its protein is CASSSPGQGITDTQYF. This rearrangement joins TRBV4-1 to TRBJ2-3, with 9 bases lining up with TRBD1. V lost 5 bases to trimming and J lost 3 bases; unmatched junction nucleotides: 9. The CDR3 totals 16 residues. CDR1 is MGHRA, CDR2 YSYEKL, per germline.

The chain uses TRBV25-1 and TRBJ1-6, with D possibly being TRBD1 (6 bases). Germline V gene data show CDR1 as MGHDK and CDR2 as SYGVNS. The CDR3 sequence is 13 residues long. V was shortened by 7 bases and J by 7 bases, with 11 bases between the two germline ends. In nucleotides, the CDR3 is TGTGCCAGCACGGGACATAGCAATTCACCCCTCCACTTT. It yields the protein CASTGHSNSPLHF.

The J gene is TRBJ2-2, the V gene TRBV9, with 10 bases identical to TRBD1. The germline V gene encodes CDR1 SGDLS and CDR2 YYNGEE. With 4 bases clipped from V and 1 base from J, the junction kept 10 bases outside the gene matches. This CDR3 region has 18 residues. The CDR3 protein is CASSPSGTGVWNTGELFF. The DNA of the CDR3 is TGTGCCAGCAGCCCGTCGGGGACAGGGGTCTGGAACACCGGGGAGCTGTTTTTT.

The chain uses TRBV27 and TRBJ1-2; D possibly corresponds to TRBD1 (5 bases). Trimming shortened V by 0 bases and J by 0 bases, and 14 bases separated the two germline ends. The CDR3 consists of 17 residues. Per the germline V gene, CDR1 is MNHEY and CDR2 is SMNVEV (reference sequence). CDR3 amino acids: CASSLSWRTMANYGYTF. For the CDR3, the DNA is TGTGCCAGCAGTTTATCATGGCGGACAATGGCTAACTATGGCTACACCTTC.

This sequence joins TRBV12-3 or TRBV12-4 and TRBJ2-1, with unresolved D. V was shortened by 7 bases and J by 0 bases, with 10 bases between the two germline ends. The CDR3 is made up of 14 amino acids. The CDR3: CASNPRSSYNEQFF. In nucleotides, the CDR3 is TGTGCCAGCAACCCACGGAGCTCCTACAATGAGCAGTTCTTC.

CDR3 nucleotides: TGCAGTGCTAGAGCCCGACAGGTCCATGGCTACACCTTC. This codes for CSARARQVHGYTF. The rearrangement joins TRBV20-1 to TRBJ1-2, with D maybe TRBD1 (6 bases). The CDR3 has 13 amino acids. V was pared by 1 base and J by 6 bases, with 12 bases between. In germline, CDR1 is DFQATT, CDR2 SNEGSKA (reference sequence).

This chain connects TRBV2 to TRBJ2-1, with TRBD2 identical over 14 bases. Germline CDR1 reads SNHLY; CDR2 reads FYNNEI. There are 16 residues in the CDR3. V was clipped by 6 bases and J by 8 bases; unmatched bases: 9. The CDR3 nucleotides read TGTGCCAGCAGGACCGGGACTAGCGGGAGAGGGTATGAGCAGTTCTTC. Its translation: CASRTGTSGRGYEQFF. Variable domain in full (rest from reference TRBV2 and TRBJ2-1): EPEVTQTPSHQVTQMGQEVILRCVPISNHLYFYWYRQILGQKVEFLVSFYNNEISEKSEIFDDQFSVERPDGSNFTLKIRSTKLEDSAMYFCASRTGTSGRGYEQFFGPGTRLTVL.

This clonotype was seen many times. The rearrangement joins TRBV5-1 to TRBJ2-7; possibly TRBD1 for D (5 bases). V was trimmed by 1 base and J by 1 base, leaving 12 bases between them. Per the germline V gene, CDR1 is SGHRS and CDR2 is YFSETQ. The CDR3 runs 15 residues. The CDR3 nucleotides read TGCGCCAGCAGCTTGCCGGACACCGGTTCCTACGAGCAGTACTTC. Protein: CASSLPDTGSYEQYF.

The chain uses TRBV15 and TRBJ2-7; D is uncertain. Germline V gene lookup returns CDR1 LNHNV and CDR2 YYDKDF (reference sequence). This CDR3 has 14 residues. V lost 4 bases, J lost 3 bases, and 13 bases lay in between. The CDR3: CATSTLDKYYEQYF. The CDR3 DNA sequence: TGTGCCACCAGCACCTTAGACAAGTACTACGAGCAGTACTTC. The entire variable domain, with the rest obtained from reference TRBV15 and TRBJ2-7, is as follows: DAMVIQNPRYQVTQFGKPVTLSCSQTLNHNVMYWYQQKSSQAPKLLFHYYDKDFNNEADTPDNFQSRRPNTSFCFLDIRSPGLGDTAMYLCATSTLDKYYEQYFGPGTRLTVT.

This chain links TRBV6-5 with TRBJ2-7; 7 nucleotides align to TRBD1. Germline CDR1 and CDR2: MNHEY and SVGAGI. V lost 2 bases, J lost 6 bases, and 7 bases stayed unmatched. The CDR3 has 14 amino acids. The CDR3 coding sequence is TGTGCCAGCAGTTACATCCCAGGGGGTTCCGAGCAGTACTTC. It specifies CASSYIPGGSEQYF.

The chain carries TRBV20-1 and TRBJ2-4, with 9 bases matching TRBD2. Per the germline V gene, CDR1 is DFQATT and CDR2 is SNEGSKA (reference sequence). The CDR3 sequence is 13 residues long. The V gene end was trimmed by 5 bases and the J gene end by 13 bases; junction bases not matched to a gene: 12. DNA of the CDR3: TGCAGTGCTTCCTTGGCGGGAGGGCCAAAGCAGTACTTC. The encoded protein is CSASLAGGPKQYF.

There are a few counts of this clonotype. Compared with germline, one end of the junction differs, possibly owing to a read error. The chain combines TRBV4-1 with TRBJ1-2, with D unresolved. Germline V gives CDR1 MGHRA, CDR2 YSYEKL. The CDR3 covers 14 residues. The CDR3: CASSQDLAAYGHTF. The CDR3 nucleotides read TGCGCCAGCAGCCAAGATCTGGCCGCTTATGGCCACACCTTC.

A few counts support this clonotype. The CDR3 DNA sequence: TGTGCCAGCAGTGAGGATCCTGAGCAGTTCTTC. This translates into CASSEDPEQFF. The J gene is TRBJ2-1, the V gene TRBV25-1; the D is unclear. Germline lookup yields CDR1 MGHDK and CDR2 SYGVNS. The CDR3 runs 11 residues. V was pared by 3 bases and J by 9 bases, with 6 bases between.

The rearrangement joins TRBV10-3 to TRBJ1-2; 8 bases match TRBD1. This CDR3 spans 16 amino acids. Germline lookup yields CDR1 ENHRY and CDR2 SYGVKD. Trimming cost V 4 bases and J 3 bases; bases outside gene matches: 10. The CDR3 here is CAISATSRGRDYGYTF. CDR3 nucleotide sequence: TGTGCCATCAGTGCGACATCCAGGGGGCGCGACTATGGCTACACCTTC.

On this clonotype: At one boundary the junction diverges from the germline segment, which might be a read error. This chain connects TRBV7-6 to TRBJ1-2, with D maybe TRBD1 (6 bases). The CDR3 spans 15 residues. CDR1 is SGHVS and CDR2 is FNYEAQ in the germline V gene. This CDR3 is CTSSPNQQGSRGYTF. The CDR3 DNA sequence: TGTACCAGCAGCCCCAACCAACAGGGTAGTCGTGGCTACACCTTC.

The chain employs TRBV12-3 or TRBV12-4 and TRBJ2-6; D perhaps matches TRBD2 (6 bases). Trimming removed 4 bases at V and 0 bases at J, with 7 bases between. The CDR3 contains 15 residues. The CDR3: CASSWRGSGANVLTF. DNA of the CDR3: TGTGCCAGCAGTTGGCGGGGCTCTGGGGCCAACGTCCTGACTTTC.

This clonotype is a singleton in its sample. The CDR3 DNA follows: TGTGCCAGCCCAACAGGGGGGCCAACCTACGAGCAGTACTTC. The encoded protein is CASPTGGPTYEQYF. The rearrangement links TRBV18 to TRBJ2-7; TRBD1 matches 8 bases. V shed 8 bases, J shed 2 bases, and the junction held 8 bases outside the gene matches. The CDR3 covers 14 residues. Germline CDR1 and CDR2: KGHSH and LQKENI.

This clonotype was seen more than once but under ten times. The genes are TRBV7-2 and TRBJ2-7; TRBD2 agrees at 11 bases. Germline values: CDR1 SGHTA, CDR2 FQGNSA. This CDR3 spans 15 amino acids. J gave up 4 bases and V 5 bases, and 7 bases lay outside the gene matches. The CDR3 bases are TGTGCCAGCAGCCCCTGGGCTAGCGGGAGGTACGAGCAGTACTTC. This codes for CASSPWASGRYEQYF.

This clonotype was seen only once. This chain connects TRBV7-3 to TRBJ2-7; TRBD2 is a possible D gene (6 bases). The J call is in doubt because the DNA end fits TRBJ2-5 better. The CDR3 consists of 15 residues. Germline V gives CDR1 SGHTA, CDR2 FQGTGA. The CDR3 DNA reads as TGTGCCAGCAGCTTAAATGGGGGGTACCAAGAGACCCAGTACTTC. This encodes CASSLNGGYQETQYF.

The genes are TRBV5-5 and TRBJ1-2; 10 bases agree with TRBD1. Germline V gives CDR1 SGHKS, CDR2 YYEKEE (reference sequence). This CDR3 has 16 residues. With 0 bases clipped from V and 6 bases from J, the junction kept 8 bases outside the gene matches. The CDR3 spells CASSLAIWDRGNGYTF. As DNA, the CDR3 is TGTGCCAGCAGCTTGGCGATATGGGACAGGGGTAATGGCTACACCTTC.

This chain's CDR3 is CASSEKRGPYEQYF. The CDR3 DNA sequence: TGCGCCAGCAGTGAGAAGCGGGGGCCCTACGAGCAGTACTTC. The rearrangement joins TRBV10-2 to TRBJ2-7, with 8 bases matching TRBD2. Losses at the gene ends were 2 bases for V and 2 bases for J; bases not matched to a gene: 2. The CDR3 is made up of 14 amino acids. Germline loops: CDR1 WSHSY, CDR2 SAAADI.

This clonotype appeared a single time. Here the CDR3 reads CSAQSTQGSYEQYF. CDR3 bases: TGCAGTGCTCAGTCAACACAGGGGTCCTACGAGCAGTACTTC. This chain connects TRBV20-1 to TRBJ2-7; 7 nucleotides line up with TRBD1. V shed 5 bases and J 1 base; nucleotides not matched to a gene: 8. Germline CDR1 reads DFQATT; CDR2 reads SNEGSKA (reference sequence). CDR3 size: 14 residues.